Shown below are 17 T cell receptor beta chains from a single sample sequenced in a study of shared clonotypes between healthy human individuals. Clones were sequenced by immunoSEQ multiplex PCR, and TCRdb holds only the in-frame ones, with some missing. This repertoire shows around 550,000 clones, 90% to 97% found once; its top ten account for about 0.057%. Material for sequencing was naive CD4+ T cells sorted from blood. Sample subset: CD45RA+ positively selected. These receptors were collected from a woman younger than 45 in good health.

The chain carries TRBV5-1 and TRBJ1-2; TRBD1 agrees at 8 bases. Trimming took 5 bases from V and 4 from J; bases not matched to a gene: 10. The CDR3 totals 15 residues. Per germline, CDR1 SGHRS and CDR2 YFSETQ. CDR3 bases: TGCGCCAGCAGACCTACAGGGGGTACTCCCTATGGCTACACCTTC. It encodes CASRPTGGTPYGYTF. Based on the CDR3 plus reference TRBV5-1 and TRBJ1-2, the full variable domain is KAGVTQTPRYLIKTRGQQVTLSCSPISGHRSVSWYQQTPGQGLQFLFEYFSETQRNKGNFPGRFSGRQFSNSRSEMNVSTLELGDSALYLCASRPTGGTPYGYTFGSGTRLTVV.

J is TRBJ2-5 and V is TRBV5-1; 10 bases map to TRBD2. V lost 3 bases and J lost 4; bases outside the gene matches: 6. Germline assignment: CDR1 SGHRS and CDR2 YFSETQ. The CDR3 covers 15 residues. CDR3 region: CASSYLAGEAETQYF. CDR3 sequence (DNA): TGCGCCAGCAGCTACCTAGCGGGAGAGGCAGAGACCCAGTACTTC.

V is TRBV27 and J is TRBJ1-4; D unresolved. Germline values: CDR1 MNHEY, CDR2 SMNVEV (reference sequence). Deletions cut 8 bases from V and 3 bases from J, with 7 bases between. The CDR3 covers 12 residues. Written as DNA, the CDR3 is TGTGCCAGCCGGCGGGCTAATGAAAAACTGTTTTTT. Translating it yields CASRRANEKLFF.

The CDR3 DNA reads as TGTGCCAGCAGCTTGGTAGCGGGTGAGCAGTTCTTC. This encodes CASSLVAGEQFF. The chain carries TRBV5-4 and TRBJ2-1; the match to TRBD2 covers 7 bases. The CDR3 extends over 12 amino acids. Germline-derived CDR1 and CDR2 are SGHNT and YYREEE (reference sequence). V trimming: 0 bases; J trimming: 9 bases; junction bases outside the gene matches: 0.

The rearrangement joins TRBV6-5 to TRBJ2-7, with D unresolved. This CDR3 has 10 amino acids. Germline values: CDR1 MNHEY, CDR2 SVGAGI. The V and J ends lost 6 bases and 4 bases respectively, with 4 bases between them. The CDR3 spells CASRGYEQYF. The CDR3 DNA follows: TGTGCCAGCAGGGGTTACGAGCAGTACTTC.

V usage is TRBV27 and J usage is TRBJ2-5, with 8 bases that match TRBD1. Germline CDR1 MNHEY, CDR2 SMNVEV (reference sequence). The junction had 14 bases not matched to a gene; V was cut back by 6 bases and J by 11 bases. The CDR3 is 14 amino acids. The CDR3 coding sequence is TGTGCCAGCAGGCCTCTTCGGACAGGGTTTGAGCAGTACTTC. It specifies CASRPLRTGFEQYF.

J is TRBJ2-2 and V is TRBV7-2; 7 nucleotides align to TRBD1. Trimming at V came to 5 bases and at J to 2 bases, leaving 8 bases not matched to a gene. The CDR3 spans 16 residues. In germline, CDR1 is SGHTA, CDR2 FQGNSA. In nucleotides, the CDR3 is TGTGCCAGCAGCCCACAGGGGATGGGCAACACCGGGGAGCTGTTTTTT. It codes for CASSPQGMGNTGELFF.

The chain is built from TRBV7-9 and TRBJ1-2; D gene ambiguous. The length of the CDR3 is 14 residues. The germline V gene has CDR1 SEHNR and CDR2 FQNEAQ (reference sequence). V was pared by 1 base and J by 7 bases, with 13 bases between. Written as DNA, the CDR3 is TGTGCCAGCAGCTTAGGTGGCAATCGTTCTGGCTACACCTTC. Translated, it gives CASSLGGNRSGYTF.

Comment on this clone: In the same sample, other DNA sequences code for this CDR3. The chain has TRBV5-1 and TRBJ2-1; no clear D gene. This CDR3 contains 14 residues. CDR1 SGHRS and CDR2 YFSETQ come from the germline V gene. Trimming took off 0 bases at V and 1 base at J, with 5 bases between the two ends. CDR3 protein: CASSLGSSYNEQFF. The CDR3 bases are TGCGCCAGCAGCTTGGGGAGTTCCTACAATGAGCAGTTCTTC.

V and J are TRBV18 and TRBJ2-5; 8 bases are shared with TRBD2. CDR3 length equals 17 residues. Losses at the gene ends were 6 bases for V and 0 bases for J; bases not matched to a gene: 12. Germline V gene lookup returns CDR1 KGHSH and CDR2 LQKENI. This CDR3 reads CASSREGRAAYQETQYF. In DNA form, the CDR3 reads TGTGCCAGCTCCCGGGAGGGCCGTGCCGCGTACCAAGAGACCCAGTACTTC.

This chain uses TRBV4-1 with TRBJ2-3; 8 bases align to TRBD2. The trim removed 1 base at V and 5 bases at J, leaving 11 bases unmatched. Germline CDR1 and CDR2: MGHRA and YSYEKL. This CDR3 region has 17 residues. Here the CDR3 reads CASSQGGAGGSGDTQYF. For the CDR3, the DNA is TGCGCCAGCAGCCAAGGCGGGGCGGGAGGTTCTGGAGATACGCAGTATTTT.

This chain joins TRBV30 and TRBJ1-4; no reliable D call. Trimming removed 5 bases at V and 3 bases at J, with 10 bases between. Germline CDR1 GTSNPN, CDR2 SVGIG (reference sequence). This CDR3 has 13 residues. The CDR3 DNA reads TGTGCCTGGGCGGGCTTAGCTAATGAAAAACTGTTTTTT. Translation: CAWAGLANEKLFF.

This sequence joins TRBV9 and TRBJ2-2, with a possible D match to TRBD2 (6 bases). Germline V gene lookup returns CDR1 SGDLS and CDR2 YYNGEE. The CDR3 spans 15 residues. Between the trimmed V and J ends, which lost 0 bases and 5 bases, there was a span of 11 bases. CDR3 sequence reads: CASSVAGAGTGELFF. The CDR3 nucleotides read TGTGCCAGCAGCGTAGCGGGAGCTGGAACCGGGGAGCTGTTTTTT. Filled out from reference TRBV9 and TRBJ2-2, the complete variable domain reads DSGVTQTPKHLITATGQRVTLRCSPRSGDLSVYWYQQSLDQGLQFLIQYYNGEERAKGNILERFSAQQFPDLHSELNLSSLELGDSALYFCASSVAGAGTGELFFGEGSRLTVL.

The genes are TRBV5-1 and TRBJ2-7, with D unresolved. There are 13 residues in the CDR3. Germline assignment: CDR1 SGHRS and CDR2 YFSETQ. Between the trimmed V and J ends, which lost 0 bases and 6 bases, there was a span of 10 bases. The CDR3 here is CASSLDVGPEQYF. For the CDR3, the DNA is TGCGCCAGCAGCTTGGATGTCGGACCCGAGCAGTACTTC.

In its sample, this clone was seen once. The genes are TRBV7-2 and TRBJ2-1; a possible D gene is TRBD1 (6 bases). The CDR3 runs 13 residues. Germline V gene sequence: CDR1 SGHTA, CDR2 FQGNSA. Trimming left V 3 bases short and J 6 bases short, with 9 bases between. The CDR3, as DNA: TGTGCCAGCAGCTTTCGGACAGTCAATGAGCAGTTCTTC. Encoded protein: CASSFRTVNEQFF. Complete variable domain (other parts from reference TRBV7-2 and TRBJ2-1): GAGVSQSPSNKVTEKGKDVELRCDPISGHTALYWYRQSLGQGLEFLIYFQGNSAPDKSGLPSDRFSAERTGGSVSTLTIQRTQQEDSAVYLCASSFRTVNEQFFGPGTRLTVL.

The V call is TRBV6-5, the J call TRBJ2-7, with D tentatively TRBD2 (6 bases). The CDR3 covers 14 residues. Per the germline V gene, CDR1 is MNHEY and CDR2 is SVGAGI. The V end lost 8 bases, the J end lost 3 bases, and 17 bases lay between the germline ends. The CDR3: CASGLTASDYEQYF. CDR3 DNA: TGTGCCAGCGGGCTCACAGCTAGCGACTACGAGCAGTACTTC.

The V and J genes are TRBV14 and TRBJ1-4; no clear D gene. Germline V gives CDR1 SGHDN, CDR2 FVKESK. V was shortened by 7 bases and J by 5 bases, with 11 bases between the two germline ends. This CDR3 comprises 13 residues. In nucleotides, the CDR3 is TGTGCCAGCACTAGAGGACCGAATGAAAAACTGTTTTTT. Translating gives CASTRGPNEKLFF. Full variable domain (remainder filled in from reference TRBV14 and TRBJ1-4): EAGVTQFPSHSVIEKGQTVTLRCDPISGHDNLYWYRRVMGKEIKFLLHFVKESKQDESGMPNNRFLAERTGGTYSTLKVQPAELEDSGVYFCASTRGPNEKLFFGSGTQLSVL.